Shown below are 2 T cell receptor beta chains from a single sample sequenced in a study of cytomegalovirus exposure and HLA in healthy donors. PCR involved 60 Vbeta and 13 Jbeta primers. The repertoire was sequenced with immunoSEQ multiplex PCR; TCRdb's copy has only in-frame clones and lacks some. The data contain 200,000 to 250,000 clones, around 83% of them singletons. Sequencing was carried out using PBMCs. The receptors were sampled from a girl aged 5-17 years in good health and CMV-seronegative.

The V and J genes are TRBV10-2 and TRBJ2-1, with TRBD1 matching 7 bases. The CDR3 loop spans 14 amino acids. Germline V gene sequence: CDR1 WSHSY, CDR2 SAAADI. Trimming at V came to 4 bases and at J to 2 bases, leaving 2 bases not matched to a gene. CDR3 DNA: TGCGCCAGCAGTGGACAGGGAACCTACAATGAGCAGTTCTTC. This gives the protein CASSGQGTYNEQFF.

This clone was counted between two and nine times. The CDR3 sequence is CASSPGTSELNEQFF. CDR3 nucleotides: TGTGCCAGCAGCCCCGGGACTAGCGAGTTAAATGAGCAGTTCTTC. The chain joins TRBV5-6 to TRBJ2-1, with 10 bases lining up with TRBD2. V gave up 4 bases and J gave up 7 bases; unmatched junction bases: 8. Germline CDR1 SGHDT, CDR2 YYEEEE. The CDR3 runs 15 residues.